The 18 T cell receptor beta chains below all came from one sample that was sequenced in a study of blood T cells in healthy people across ages (dated by TCRdb to 2015 to 2017). The protocol used for the library was 5' RACE. The data were produced on an Illumina HiSeq 2500. A second 7 to 11 cycle PCR used a sample-barcoded 5' primer and a J-beta primer mix. TCRdb reworked the public reads: Q25 trimming with fastp, MiXCR clone assembly, productive beta chains retained. Every entry covers one CDR3 protein and lists the most common genes and DNA from its rows. For this sample the table gives 910,000 or so distinct CDR3 sequences, of which about 51% were detected only once. The ten largest clones represent over 20% of the sample. The specimen was blood. The receptors originated from an older woman in good health.

About this clonotype itself: Relative to the germline gene, one junction end is altered; a read error may explain this. V is TRBV4-3 and J is TRBJ2-3; D is unresolved. Germline loops: CDR1 LGHNA, CDR2 YSLEER. CDR3 length equals 16 residues. The CDR3 reads CVSSQAKVHGADTQYF. The CDR3, as DNA: TGCGTCAGCAGCCAAGCGAAGGTCCACGGTGCAGATACGCAGTATTTT.

This clonotype was counted only a few times. The chain has TRBV5-6 and TRBJ2-3; D possibly corresponds to TRBD1 (6 bases). Germline V gives CDR1 SGHDT, CDR2 YYEEEE. The CDR3 runs 13 residues. Trimming shortened V by 4 bases and J by 6 bases, and 12 bases separated the two germline ends. CDR3 loop: CASSRTGQDTQYF. DNA for the CDR3: TGTGCCAGCAGCCGAACAGGGCAGGATACGCAGTATTTT.

The rearrangement joins TRBV2 to TRBJ2-3; D not resolved. Per germline, CDR1 SNHLY and CDR2 FYNNEI. V lost 2 bases and J 0 bases, leaving 12 bases between the germline ends. The length of the CDR3 is 16 residues. CDR3 protein: CASSESGLLSTDTQYF. CDR3 bases: TGTGCCAGCAGTGAATCTGGCTTACTTAGCACAGATACGCAGTATTTT.

The J gene is TRBJ2-7, the V gene TRBV21-1. TRBV21-1 is a known pseudogene. CDR3 length: 17 residues. The CDR3 DNA follows: TGTGCCAGCAAAGAAGTTTTTCTTCGCACGGCGATCTACGAGCAGTACTTC. As protein: CASKEVFLRTAIYEQYF.

To note about this clonotype: One end of the junction does not line up with germline, which may come from a read error. This chain uses TRBV4-1 with TRBJ1-6; 8 positions agree with TRBD1. Germline CDR1 is MGHRA and CDR2 is YSYEKL. This CDR3 comprises 16 residues. The CDR3 DNA sequence: TGCGCCAGCAGCCTGTCTTCGGGACAGGCGAATTTACCCCTCCACTTT. This encodes CASSLSSGQANLPLHF.

This clonotype was counted only a few times. The CDR3 nucleotides are TGTGCCAGCAGAGTTGGGACAAACTACGAGCAGTACTTC. It translates to CASRVGTNYEQYF. J is TRBJ2-7 and V is TRBV2; D possibly corresponds to TRBD1 (6 bases). The CDR3 has 13 amino acids. Germline V gene data show CDR1 as SNHLY and CDR2 as FYNNEI. The V end lost 6 bases, the J end lost 3 bases, and 12 bases lay between the germline ends.

This clonotype was recorded once. J is TRBJ2-1 and V is TRBV6-2 or TRBV6-3; 7 nucleotides line up with TRBD1. The CDR3 sequence is 16 residues long. Germline V gene sequence: CDR1 MNHEY, CDR2 SVGEGT. V lost 5 bases and J lost 5; bases outside the gene matches: 12. The CDR3 loop reads CASSNPPGQIDNEQFF. The CDR3 DNA sequence: TGTGCCAGCAGTAACCCACCGGGACAGATAGACAATGAGCAGTTCTTC.

J is TRBJ2-4 and V is TRBV6-5; weak D call: TRBD1 (6 bases). This CDR3 has 15 amino acids. CDR1 is MNHEY and CDR2 is SVGAGI in the germline V gene. Trimming left V 6 bases short and J 1 base short, with 13 bases between. This chain's CDR3 is CASSLTQGAKNIQYF. The CDR3 DNA is TGTGCCAGCAGCCTCACCCAGGGGGCCAAAAACATTCAGTACTTC.

The V call is TRBV5-1, the J call TRBJ1-6, with unresolved D. The CDR3 contains 14 residues. Germline-derived CDR1 and CDR2 are SGHRS and YFSETQ. Trimming took 5 bases from V and 5 from J, leaving 11 bases between them. In DNA form, the CDR3 reads TGCGCCAGCAGTGGGCAGCTTCATAATTCACCCCTCCACTTT. Its protein product is CASSGQLHNSPLHF. The variable domain in full, completed from reference TRBV5-1 and TRBJ1-6, reads KAGVTQTPRYLIKTRGQQVTLSCSPISGHRSVSWYQQTPGQGLQFLFEYFSETQRNKGNFPGRFSGRQFSNSRSEMNVSTLELGDSALYLCASSGQLHNSPLHFGNGTRLTVT.

In DNA form, the CDR3 reads TGTGCCAGCAGCGTAGGGACTAGGGGAGAGACCCAGTACTTC. Its translation is CASSVGTRGETQYF. The rearrangement links TRBV9 to TRBJ2-5; 7 nucleotides align to TRBD2. Germline V CDR1 and CDR2: SGDLS, YYNGEE. The CDR3 consists of 14 residues. V shed 0 bases, J shed 4 bases, and the junction held 3 bases outside the gene matches.

This clonotype has just a few counts. This sequence joins TRBV12-3 or TRBV12-4 and TRBJ2-5; 10 nucleotides align to TRBD2. The CDR3 sequence is 15 residues long. The V segment lost 1 base and the J segment 3 bases; nucleotides outside the gene matches: 2. CDR3 amino acids: CASSLELAGKETQYF. The CDR3 bases are TGTGCCAGCAGTTTAGAACTAGCGGGAAAAGAGACCCAGTACTTC.

This clonotype was found a few times. The chain carries TRBV3-1 and TRBJ2-3; 8 positions match TRBD1. Germline values: CDR1 LGHDT, CDR2 YNNKEL (reference sequence). The CDR3 runs 18 residues. Unmatched junction bases numbered 14, after V lost 0 bases and J lost 6 bases. The CDR3 DNA reads TGTGCCAGCAGCCAAGACCTCCTACGGGACAGGTATTTCGATACGCAGTATTTT. It yields the protein CASSQDLLRDRYFDTQYF.

The rearrangement uses TRBV6-1 and TRBJ2-3; possible D gene TRBD2, 6 bases. Germline V gives CDR1 MNHNS, CDR2 SASEGT. V was clipped by 6 bases and J by 0 bases, with 13 bases between them. The CDR3 totals 15 residues. The CDR3: CASSGTPASTDTQYF. CDR3 DNA sequence: TGTGCCAGCAGCGGGACTCCGGCTAGCACAGATACGCAGTATTTT.

This clonotype was seen more than once but under ten times. This chain uses TRBV15 with TRBJ2-3, with D possibly being TRBD1 or TRBD2 (5 bases each). CDR3 length: 16 amino acids. Trimming removed 0 bases from V and 2 bases from J, with 12 bases in between. The germline gives CDR1 LNHNV, CDR2 YYDKDF (reference sequence). CDR3 amino acids: CATSRDLTGATDTQYF. The CDR3 DNA reads TGTGCCACCAGCAGAGATCTCACCGGGGCCACAGATACGCAGTATTTT.

V gene TRBV30 combines with J gene TRBJ2-4; 7 nucleotides agree with TRBD1. The J call may be in error: the DNA end matches TRBJ2-7 better. Germline V lookup: CDR1 GTSNPN, CDR2 SVGIG (reference sequence). CDR3 length equals 11 residues. The CDR3 spells CAWTQGYEQYF. The CDR3 coding sequence is TGTGCCTGGACACAGGGGTACGAGCAGTACTTC.

Only one count was recorded for this clonotype. The gene calls are TRBV7-9 and TRBJ1-4; D gene uncertain. The V end was cut by 2 bases, the J end by 7 bases, with 11 bases between. The germline gives CDR1 SEHNR, CDR2 FQNEAQ (reference sequence). This CDR3 has 14 residues. In DNA form, the CDR3 reads TGTGCCAGCAGCTTAAACGGAGGTGGTGAAAAACTGTTTTTT. The encoded protein is CASSLNGGGEKLFF.

The chain recombines TRBV6-6 with TRBJ2-3, with D possibly matching TRBD2 (6 bases). Germline assignment: CDR1 MNHNY and CDR2 SVGAGI (reference sequence). The V gene lost 6 bases and the J gene lost 0 bases, with 19 bases spanning the gap. The CDR3 spans 17 residues. CDR3 sequence: CASRLGGVAASTDTQYF. The DNA for the CDR3 is TGTGCCAGCAGACTCGGCGGGGTAGCGGCCAGCACAGATACGCAGTATTTT.

This clonotype was seen a few times. CDR3: CASGLASGSYEQFF. The CDR3 DNA is TGTGCTAGTGGTTTGGCTAGCGGGAGTTATGAGCAGTTCTTC. J is TRBJ2-1 and V is TRBV12-5; TRBD2 matches 10 bases. Trimming took 1 base from V and 8 from J; bases not matched to a gene: 2. Looked up from germline, CDR1 is LGHNT and CDR2 is FRNRAP. The CDR3 sequence is 14 residues long.